This entry describes one TCR beta chain. This specimen belongs to a study of blood T cell repertoires in COVID-19. Germline V gives CDR1 LGHNA, CDR2 YSLEER. Trimming at V came to 0 bases and at J to 6 bases, leaving 10 bases not matched to a gene. This CDR3 region has 16 residues. Using immunoSEQ multiplex PCR, the repertoire was profiled, and TCRdb retains in-frame clones only, with some absent. The sample carries tens of thousands of clones, about 90% recorded once. Sequences were obtained from peripheral blood. The chain carries TRBV4-3 and TRBJ2-5, with 7 positions matching TRBD2. This TCR derives from a human donor with active COVID-19. The donor label of this sample is uncertain. DNA of the CDR3: TGCGCCAGCAGCCAAGAATGGTCGGGAGGAAAGAAGACCCAGTACTTC. Translation gives CASSQEWSGGKKTQYF.